This T cell receptor (beta chain) is from a study of technical replicates of blood from a few donors. The CDR3 length is 15 residues. Trimming removed 4 bases from V and 4 bases from J; junction bases left unmatched: 7. CDR1 is KGHSY and CDR2 is FQNENV in the germline V gene. Sequencing was performed with immunoSEQ multiplex PCR; in TCRdb, only in-frame clones are kept and a portion is missing. In the table there are 81,000 or so clones, roughly 96% of which are singletons. The sequencing sample was made of T cells isolated from PBMCs. The TCR comes from a human donor in good health. The J gene is TRBJ1-2, the V gene TRBV16, with 9 positions matching TRBD1. The DNA for the CDR3 is TGTGCCAGCAGCCCCAGGACAGGGGTGACCTATGGCTACACCTTC. This gives the protein CASSPRTGVTYGYTF.